Listed below are T cell receptor beta chains from one sample, sequenced in a study of cytomegalovirus exposure and HLA in healthy donors. The protocol was immunoSEQ multiplex PCR, while the TCRdb copy is restricted to in-frame clones and leaves out a portion. Of around 150,000 clones in the sample, about 79% were seen once. Source material: PBMCs. The receptors shown here come from a female donor in good health and CMV-seropositive. CDR3s include the opening cysteine and the closing phenylalanine or tryptophan. A D gene is named only where the DNA matches it firmly. A clone size is listed for some rows: how often the clone was seen (once, few, many), or a class if it is expanded.

j_call v_call d_call clone_size cdr3_nt cdr3_aa
TRBJ2-7 TRBV5-1 TRBD2 once TGCGCCAGCAGCCCGAAAGCGGGAGGGCTCTCCTACGAGCAGTACTTC CASSPKAGGLSYEQYF
TRBJ2-7 TRBV11-2 NA NA TGTGCCAGCAGCTTGTGGAGCCACGAGCAGTACTTC CASSLWSHEQYF
TRBJ1-6 TRBV6-1 NA few TGTGCCAGCGGGGGCAGGGCGGATTATAATTCACCCCTCCACTTT CASGGRADYNSPLHF
TRBJ2-7 TRBV29-1 NA NA TGCAGCGTTGCAATAGGGCAGGGATCGTACGAGCAGTACTTC CSVAIGQGSYEQYF
TRBJ1-2 TRBV5-1 TRBD1 once TGCGCCAGCAGCTATACCGGGACAGACTATGGCTACACCTTC CASSYTGTDYGYTF
TRBJ2-5 TRBV9 NA once TGTGCCAGCAGCGTCAGGGGTGGGGAGACCCAGTACTTC CASSVRGGETQYF
TRBJ2-5 TRBV5-4 NA NA TGTGCCAGCAGGGAGGGATCCGGCGTAGAGACCCAGTACTTC CASREGSGVETQYF
TRBJ2-1 TRBV7-3 NA once TGTGCCAGCAGCTCTAAACGGGGGAACGAGCAGTTCTTC CASSSKRGNEQFF
TRBJ1-2 TRBV6-6 TRBD1 once TGTGCCAGCAGTTCGGGGACAGCCAACTATGGCTACACCTTC CASSSGTANYGYTF
TRBJ2-7 TRBV6-1 TRBD2 NA TGTGCCAGCACCAGCGGGGGAACCTACGAGCAGTACTTC CASTSGGTYEQYF
TRBJ2-7 TRBV5-6 TRBD2 NA TGTGCCAGCAGCTCTCGACTAGCGGGAGCGGCCGAGCAGTACTTC CASSSRLAGAAEQYF
TRBJ2-5 TRBV5-4 NA NA TGTGCCAGCAGCATGGGAGTACAGGAGACCCAGTACTTC CASSMGVQETQYF
TRBJ2-7 TRBV11-2 NA NA TGTGCCAGCAGCTTAGTACAGGGCCAAGCCTACGAGCAGTACTTC CASSLVQGQAYEQYF
TRBJ2-3 TRBV2 NA NA TGTGCCAGCAGTGGCGGCCCAGATACGCAGTATTTT CASSGGPDTQYF
TRBJ2-7 TRBV15 NA once TGTGCCACCAGCAGAGATCTTTTGGCGGAGGAGTACTTC CATSRDLLAEEYF
TRBJ1-4 TRBV5-4 TRBD1 few TGTGCCAGCAGCTTAAGCAGGGGGAATGAAAAACTGTTTTTT CASSLSRGNEKLFF
TRBJ1-3 TRBV7-2 TRBD1 few TGTGCCAGCAGCCGATCTCGAGGGGACAGGGAGGGCTCTGGAAACACCATATATTTT CASSRSRGDREGSGNTIYF
TRBJ1-5 TRBV4-1 TRBD1 NA TGCGCCAGCAGCCAGGACAGGGCTAGCAATCAGCCCCAGCATTTT CASSQDRASNQPQHF
TRBJ1-2 TRBV6-6 TRBD1 NA TGTGCCGGGGGACAGAGTAACTATGGCTACACCTTC CAGGQSNYGYTF
TRBJ2-1 TRBV5-4 NA few TGTGCCAGCAGCTTGATAGCATACAATGAGCAGTTCTTC CASSLIAYNEQFF
TRBJ1-6 TRBV18 TRBD1 NA TGTGCCAGCTCAGTGGGACAGGGTCAGAATTCACCCCTCCACTTT CASSVGQGQNSPLHF
TRBJ2-7 TRBV29-1 TRBD2 NA TGCAGCGTTGCCCTTGGGGCGGGGGGCCTATCTAACGAGCAGTACTTC CSVALGAGGLSNEQYF
TRBJ2-1 TRBV27 TRBD2 NA TGTGCCAGCAGTTTTATCGGCGGGGGGGCTAATGAGCAGTTCTTC CASSFIGGGANEQFF
TRBJ1-4 TRBV5-1 TRBD1 NA TGCGCCAGCAGCCAAACAGGGGCTGGGAATGAAAAACTGTTTTTT CASSQTGAGNEKLFF
TRBJ2-5 TRBV5-4 TRBD1 NA TGTGCCAGCAGCTCGGGGACAGGGACTACGGAGACCCAGTACTTC CASSSGTGTTETQYF
TRBJ1-2 TRBV30 NA NA TGTGCCTGGAGTTATCGCGGTTCCCCAGGGGCGAAGAACTATGGCTACACCTTC CAWSYRGSPGAKNYGYTF
TRBJ1-5 TRBV7-2 NA NA TGTGCCAGCAGCCCCCGGCCACAGGGAAACCTAACTCGGAATCAGCCCCAGCATTTT CASSPRPQGNLTRNQPQHF
TRBJ2-1 TRBV11-3 NA few TGTGCCAGCAGCCATCACACAAATGAGCAGTTCTTC CASSHHTNEQFF